These 30 T cell receptor beta chains share one sample of origin, sequenced in a study of regulatory T cells in long-lasting Graves disease. Stated time point: newly diagnosed GD, antithyroid drugs for less than 3 months. RNA isolated from PBMCs was used to make the TCR library. Assembly of TCR beta libraries relied on iRepertoire HTBI primers together with Arm-PCR of CDR3 regions. TCRdb ran MiXCR on the multiplex PCR reads and lists one entry per CDR3 protein. The sample carries fewer than 650,000 distinct CDR3 sequences, 15% to 20% recorded once. The sample also formed part of further work on T cells in Graves' hyperthyroidism and ophthalmopathy.

Sequences were derived from peripheral blood mononuclear cells (PBMCs), sampled at new diagnosis, from a patient treated with antithyroid drugs. The receptor set was obtained from a man between 18 and 35 years old with Graves disease.

The chain is built from TRBV9 and TRBJ2-3; no firm D call. This CDR3 spans 15 amino acids. Between the trimmed V and J ends, which lost 2 bases and 0 bases, there was a span of 10 bases. Per the germline V gene, CDR1 is SGDLS and CDR2 is YYNGEE. The CDR3 nucleotides read TGTGCCAGCAGCGTTAGAGGATACAGCACAGATACGCAGTATTTT. Translating gives CASSVRGYSTDTQYF. The full variable domain, rest sourced from reference TRBV9 and TRBJ2-3, is DSGVTQTPKHLITATGQRVTLRCSPRSGDLSVYWYQQSLDQGLQFLIQYYNGEERAKGNILERFSAQQFPDLHSELNLSSLELGDSALYFCASSVRGYSTDTQYFGPGTRLTVL.

This clonotype came up many times. V and J are TRBV5-1 and TRBJ1-5, with 7 bases aligning to TRBD1. Per the germline V gene, CDR1 is SGHRS and CDR2 is YFSETQ. The CDR3 contains 15 residues. With V trimmed by 4 bases and J by 2 bases, 6 bases remained unmatched. This chain's CDR3 is CASSRDRSGNQPQHF. The DNA of the CDR3 is TGCGCCAGCAGCCGGGACAGATCCGGCAATCAGCCCCAGCATTTT.

Concerning this clonotype itself: An end of the junction differs from the germline gene, which may be a read error. The J gene is TRBJ2-6, the V gene TRBV12-3 or TRBV12-4, with D tentatively TRBD1 or TRBD2 (5 bases each). The CDR3 has 16 amino acids. CDR3 nucleotides: TGTGCCAGCAGTTTGGATAGGGTGTCCGGGGCCAACGTCCCGACTTTC. It specifies CASSLDRVSGANVPTF.

This rearrangement joins TRBV20-1 to TRBJ2-3; TRBD2 matches at 12 bases. Germline CDR1 and CDR2: DFQATT and SNEGSKA (reference sequence). V trimming: 5 bases; J trimming: 4 bases; junction bases outside the gene matches: 7. The CDR3 runs 15 residues. This chain's CDR3 is CSASSTSGSADTQYF. CDR3 coding DNA: TGCAGTGCTTCCTCGACTAGCGGGAGTGCAGATACGCAGTATTTT.

In this sample, this clonotype turned up many times. The chain employs TRBV2 and TRBJ2-7; D unresolved. The CDR3 is made up of 15 amino acids. Trimming took 1 base from V and 2 from J, leaving 12 bases between them. The V gene's germline CDR1 is SNHLY and CDR2 FYNNEI. The CDR3 DNA sequence: TGTGCCAGCAGTGAAGGTCGGCTGAAGCCCTACGAGCAGTACTTC. The encoded protein is CASSEGRLKPYEQYF. Full variable domain (missing parts from reference TRBV2 and TRBJ2-7): EPEVTQTPSHQVTQMGQEVILRCVPISNHLYFYWYRQILGQKVEFLVSFYNNEISEKSEIFDDQFSVERPDGSNFTLKIRSTKLEDSAMYFCASSEGRLKPYEQYFGPGTRLTVT.

This clonotype occurred many times. The V call is TRBV3-1, the J call TRBJ2-1; 11 bases map to TRBD2. The J segment lost 10 bases and the V segment lost 4 bases, leaving 9 bases of the junction unmatched. Germline CDR1 and CDR2: LGHDT and YNNKEL (reference sequence). This CDR3 spans 15 amino acids. CDR3 sequence: CASSPSDRLAGEQFF. DNA for the CDR3: TGTGCCAGCAGCCCTTCCGACAGACTAGCGGGAGAGCAGTTCTTC.

The table lists this clonotype with many counts. CDR3 sequence: CASSSGYRGTGELFF. DNA of the CDR3: TGTGCCAGCAGCTCAGGGTACAGGGGCACCGGGGAGCTGTTTTTT. The chain links TRBV11-2 to TRBJ2-2; TRBD1 matches at 7 bases. Germline V CDR1 and CDR2: SGHAT, FQNNGV. This CDR3 is built from 15 residues. Losses at the gene ends were 4 bases for V and 4 bases for J; bases not matched to a gene: 6.

This clonotype was counted between two and nine times. The V and J genes are TRBV9 and TRBJ2-2; D is possibly TRBD1 or TRBD2 (6 bases each). In germline, CDR1 is SGDLS, CDR2 YYNGEE. Between the trimmed V and J ends, which lost 7 bases and 6 bases, there was a span of 19 bases. The CDR3 sequence is 15 residues long. CDR3 amino acids: CASALGGRSPGELFF. The CDR3 DNA follows: TGTGCCAGCGCCCTTGGGGGGCGGTCCCCCGGGGAGCTGTTTTTT.

A few counts support this clonotype. CDR3 region: CASIRDRGNNSPLHF. CDR3 in DNA: TGTGCCAGCATCCGGGACAGGGGAAATAATTCACCCCTCCACTTT. V and J are TRBV12-3 or TRBV12-4 and TRBJ1-6; 10 positions agree with TRBD1. The CDR3 runs to 15 residues. V shed 7 bases and J 5 bases; nucleotides not matched to a gene: 5.

On this clonotype: A read error may be the cause here, since a much bigger clone is one base away. The J gene is TRBJ2-4, the V gene TRBV11-1; D not resolved. Germline CDR1 is SGHAT and CDR2 is FQDESV (reference sequence). The CDR3 is 15 amino acids. The CDR3 loop reads CASSLTDGRGNTQYF. The CDR3, as DNA: TGTGCCAGCAGCTTAACGGACGGTCGAGGAAACACTCAGTACTTC.

This clonotype was detected ten times or more. The junction differs from germline at one of its ends, possibly a read error. This rearrangement joins TRBV6-1 to TRBJ1-1; D is uncertain. The V gene's germline CDR1 is MNHNS and CDR2 SASEGT. This CDR3 has 10 residues. CDR3 DNA: TGTGCCACCGTGAAGACTGAAGCTTTCTTT. It is translated as CATVKTEAFF.

There are a few counts of this clonotype. The conserved phenylalanine or tryptophan is not found at the CDR3 terminus, so this likely reflects a read error. The limits of the CDR3 on the DNA are not certain, so only TCRdb's listed CDR3 is given. The J gene is TRBJ1-6, the V gene TRBV7-2. The CDR3 adds up to 10 amino acids, both ends counted. The germline V gene encodes CDR1 SGHTA and CDR2 FQGNSA. CDR3 protein: CASSLGKARV.

This clonotype was counted at least ten times. The rearrangement joins TRBV28 to TRBJ2-1; TRBD2 agrees at 8 bases. The CDR3 totals 13 residues. CDR1 is MDHEN and CDR2 is SYDVKM in the germline V gene. V lost 3 bases and J lost 9; bases outside the gene matches: 4. CDR3 coding DNA: TGTGCCAGCAGTTTTTTTGCGGGAGGTGAGCAGTTCTTC. It codes for CASSFFAGGEQFF.

This clonotype came up a few times. The chain links TRBV12-3 or TRBV12-4 to TRBJ1-5; D perhaps matches TRBD1 (5 bases). The CDR3 has 14 amino acids. Trimming shortened V by 7 bases and J by 7 bases, and 17 bases separated the two germline ends. The CDR3: CASNFGGWEQPQHF. The CDR3 DNA reads TGTGCCAGCAACTTTGGGGGGTGGGAGCAGCCCCAGCATTTT.

At least ten counts were recorded for this clonotype. The chain is built from TRBV20-1 and TRBJ1-1; a weak D match, TRBD1 (6 bases). The ends were cut back, 3 bases at V and 3 bases at J, with 11 bases in the middle. Germline V lookup: CDR1 DFQATT, CDR2 SNEGSKA (reference sequence). The CDR3 runs 13 residues. The CDR3 loop is CSASMGADTEAFF. In DNA, the CDR3 is TGCAGTGCTAGTATGGGGGCCGACACTGAAGCTTTCTTT.

This clonotype was found many times. The chain combines TRBV30 with TRBJ1-1; D perhaps matches TRBD1 (5 bases). V was shortened by 1 base and J by 0 bases, with 15 bases between the two germline ends. This CDR3 spans 16 amino acids. The germline CDR1 and CDR2 sequences are GTSNPN and SVGIG (reference sequence). CDR3 loop: CAWSAPQGGLNTEAFF. In DNA form, the CDR3 reads TGTGCCTGGAGTGCTCCTCAGGGTGGGTTGAACACTGAAGCTTTCTTT.

J is TRBJ2-5 and V is TRBV3-1, with TRBD2 identical over 7 bases. This CDR3 comprises 12 residues. The V gene's germline CDR1 is LGHDT and CDR2 YNNKEL (reference sequence). V was clipped by 5 bases and J by 9 bases; unmatched bases: 6. CDR3 bases: TGTGCCAGCAGCGCGTCCAGCGGGGCCCAGTACTTC. Protein sequence: CASSASSGAQYF.

This clonotype was detected only a few times. The chain carries TRBV18 and TRBJ2-1; possibly TRBD2 for D (6 bases). The CDR3 is 14 residues long. V lost 0 bases and J lost 10, with 13 bases in between. Germline V CDR1 and CDR2: KGHSH, LQKENI. The CDR3, as DNA: TGTGCCAGCTCACCACCGATGACTAGTAGAGAGCAGTTCTTC. Translated: CASSPPMTSREQFF.

This clonotype turned up a few times. This sequence joins TRBV9 and TRBJ1-1; a possible D gene is TRBD1 (6 bases). The V end was cut by 3 bases, the J end by 1 base, with 13 bases between. Germline V CDR1 and CDR2: SGDLS, YYNGEE. CDR3 length: 15 amino acids. CDR3 in DNA: TGTGCCAGCAGCGCTGGGGGGGGCCCGAACACTGAAGCTTTCTTT. It codes for CASSAGGGPNTEAFF.

This clonotype was detected only a few times. The CDR3 sequence: CASSIRQAEYQYEQYF. The CDR3 DNA reads as TGTGCCAGTAGTATCCGACAGGCGGAGTACCAATACGAGCAGTACTTC. This chain connects TRBV19 to TRBJ2-7, with D perhaps TRBD1 (6 bases). CDR1 and CDR2 from the germline V gene are LNHDA and SQIVND (reference sequence). The CDR3 loop spans 16 amino acids. Trimming took off 3 bases at V and 4 bases at J, with 19 bases between the two ends.

This clonotype has a count of ten or more. This chain uses TRBV7-9 with TRBJ2-7; TRBD2 might be the D (6 bases). With 6 bases removed from V and 3 bases from J, the gap between germline ends came to 12 bases. Germline loops: CDR1 SEHNR, CDR2 FQNEAQ (reference sequence). The CDR3 spans 13 residues. CDR3 DNA: TGTGCCAGCAGGAACTCGGGAGACTACGAGCAGTACTTC. Translation gives CASRNSGDYEQYF. Looking up the rest from reference TRBV7-9 and TRBJ2-7 gives the full variable domain: DTGVSQNPRHKITKRGQNVTFRCDPISEHNRLYWYRQTLGQGPEFLTYFQNEAQLEKSRLLSDRFSAERPKGSFSTLEIQRTEQGDSAMYLCASRNSGDYEQYFGPGTRLTVT.

This clonotype has a count of ten or more. V is TRBV6-1 and J is TRBJ1-5; D not certain. Germline CDR1 reads MNHNS; CDR2 reads SASEGT. This CDR3 is 13 amino acids long. Trimming left V 8 bases short and J 3 bases short, with 11 bases between. The CDR3 coding sequence is TGTGCCAGCGCAGAGGTGATCAATCAGCCCCAGCATTTT. Translating it yields CASAEVINQPQHF.

This clonotype was counted only a few times. The chain couples TRBV11-2 to TRBJ1-2; 8 positions match TRBD1. Germline assignment: CDR1 SGHAT and CDR2 FQNNGV. V shed 5 bases and J 6 bases; nucleotides not matched to a gene: 14. This CDR3 contains 16 residues. In nucleotides, the CDR3 is TGTGCCAGCAGCCAAGCCCGGACAGGGTTAGTTAATGGCTACACCTTC. Protein sequence: CASSQARTGLVNGYTF.

This clonotype was seen repeatedly, ten times or more. The rearrangement joins TRBV20-1 to TRBJ2-7, with 12 bases fitting TRBD2. Germline CDR1 is DFQATT and CDR2 is SNEGSKA (reference sequence). This CDR3 spans 17 amino acids. The J segment lost 3 bases and the V segment lost 3 bases, leaving 12 bases of the junction unmatched. The CDR3 sequence: CSASPYTSGRNLYEQYF. Here the CDR3 DNA reads TGCAGTGCTAGCCCCTATACTAGCGGGAGGAACCTCTACGAGCAGTACTTC.

This clonotype was picked up many times. The J gene is TRBJ2-1, the V gene TRBV24-1; 10 nucleotides line up with TRBD2. Germline CDR1 and CDR2: KGHDR and SFDVKD. The CDR3 is 15 amino acids. With 7 bases clipped from V and 7 bases from J, the junction kept 9 bases outside the gene matches. CDR3 bases: TGTGCCACCAGCCCCGGTAGCGGGAGGTCGAATGAGCAGTTCTTC. Amino acids: CATSPGSGRSNEQFF.

The chain recombines TRBV20-1 with TRBJ2-7; TRBD2 is a possible D gene (5 bases). This CDR3 contains 13 residues. The V end lost 5 bases, the J end lost 2 bases, and 13 bases lay between the germline ends. CDR1 is DFQATT, CDR2 SNEGSKA, per germline (reference sequence). This CDR3 reads CSAPARGTYEQYF. The DNA for the CDR3 is TGCAGTGCTCCCGCCCGGGGAACCTACGAGCAGTACTTC.

This clonotype was counted only a few times. The gene calls are TRBV9 and TRBJ2-2; D gene uncertain. Trimming removed 1 base from V and 0 bases from J, with 13 bases in between. There are 17 residues in the CDR3. Looked up from germline, CDR1 is SGDLS and CDR2 is YYNGEE. DNA of the CDR3: TGTGCCAGCAGCGTACCCCGGCAGGTGGCGAACACCGGGGAGCTGTTTTTT. Encoded protein: CASSVPRQVANTGELFF.

The table lists this clonotype with many counts. This chain links TRBV12-3 or TRBV12-4 with TRBJ2-1; unclear D gene. This CDR3 comprises 15 residues. V was pared by 6 bases and J by 5 bases, with 17 bases between. CDR3 in DNA: TGTGCCAGCAGCCTACTGCTGGGCGGAGACAATGAGCAGTTCTTC. Its protein product is CASSLLLGGDNEQFF.

The V call is TRBV30, the J call TRBJ2-7; D perhaps matches TRBD1 (5 bases). V lost 3 bases and J lost 3, with 9 bases in between. This CDR3 spans 12 amino acids. Looked up from germline, CDR1 is GTSNPN and CDR2 is SVGIG (reference sequence). The chain's CDR3 is CAWSRVFYEQYF. CDR3 nucleotide sequence: TGTGCCTGGAGCAGGGTGTTCTACGAGCAGTACTTC.

This clonotype was counted at least ten times. This chain joins TRBV18 and TRBJ1-4, with D maybe TRBD1 (6 bases). The CDR3 runs 15 residues. CDR1 and CDR2 from the germline V gene are KGHSH and LQKENI. V was pared by 0 bases and J by 3 bases, with 8 bases between. CDR3 amino acids: CASSPPGASNEKLFF. The CDR3 DNA reads TGTGCCAGCTCACCACCGGGGGCGTCTAATGAAAAACTGTTTTTT. Combining the CDR3 with reference TRBV18 and TRBJ1-4 gives the whole variable domain NAGVMQNPRHLVRRRGQEARLRCSPMKGHSHVYWYRQLPEEGLKFMVYLQKENIIDESGMPKERFSAEFPKEGPSILRIQQVVRGDSAAYFCASSPPGASNEKLFFGSGTQLSVL.